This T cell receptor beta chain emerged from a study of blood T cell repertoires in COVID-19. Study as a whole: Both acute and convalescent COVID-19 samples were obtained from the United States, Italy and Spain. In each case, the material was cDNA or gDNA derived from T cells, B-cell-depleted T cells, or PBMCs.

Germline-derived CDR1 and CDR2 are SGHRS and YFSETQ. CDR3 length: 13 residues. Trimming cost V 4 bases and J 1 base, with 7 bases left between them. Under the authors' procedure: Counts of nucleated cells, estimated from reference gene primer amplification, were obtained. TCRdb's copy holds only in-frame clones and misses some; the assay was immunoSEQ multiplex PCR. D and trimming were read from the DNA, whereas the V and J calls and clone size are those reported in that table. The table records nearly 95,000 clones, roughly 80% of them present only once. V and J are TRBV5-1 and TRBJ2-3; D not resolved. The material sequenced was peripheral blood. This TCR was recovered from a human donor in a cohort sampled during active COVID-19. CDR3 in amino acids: CASSPSRTDTQYF. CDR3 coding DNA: TGCGCCAGCAGCCCTTCCCGCACAGATACGCAGTATTTT. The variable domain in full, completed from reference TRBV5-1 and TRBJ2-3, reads KAGVTQTPRYLIKTRGQQVTLSCSPISGHRSVSWYQQTPGQGLQFLFEYFSETQRNKGNFPGRFSGRQFSNSRSEMNVSTLELGDSALYLCASSPSRTDTQYFGPGTRLTVL.